A single sample gave rise to the 4 T cell receptor beta chains below, sequenced in a study of blood T cell repertoires in COVID-19. Measured with immunoSEQ multiplex PCR; TCRdb has only the in-frame clones, and not every one. Seen here are 50,000 to 70,000 clones, about 89% observed once, and the top ten hold about 6.3%. Sequences were obtained from peripheral blood. The receptors were gathered from a man in his 60s with active or convalescent COVID-19.

This chain's CDR3 is CASNRMRLDTGGNTEAFF. As DNA, the CDR3 is TGTGCCAGCAACCGTATGCGCCTAGATACAGGGGGGAACACTGAAGCTTTCTTT. The rearrangement joins TRBV7-9 to TRBJ1-1; 8 nucleotides agree with TRBD1. Germline CDR1 and CDR2: SEHNR and FQNEAQ (reference sequence). V was clipped by 7 bases and J by 1 base; unmatched bases: 17. The CDR3 is 18 residues long.

This clone has a single count. The chain combines TRBV5-4 with TRBJ2-1, with D possibly TRBD2 on 6 matching bases. Germline V gene sequence: CDR1 SGHNT, CDR2 YYREEE (reference sequence). The V end was cut by 3 bases, the J end by 0 bases, with 13 bases between. This CDR3 has 16 amino acids. The CDR3, as DNA: TGTGCCAGCAGCTCGGCGGGGCCTGGCTCCTACAATGAGCAGTTCTTC. This translates into CASSSAGPGSYNEQFF.

The chain employs TRBV7-9 and TRBJ2-7; 10 bases agree with TRBD2. Germline lookup yields CDR1 SEHNR and CDR2 FQNEAQ (reference sequence). Unmatched junction bases numbered 2, after V lost 4 bases and J lost 2 bases. This CDR3 comprises 14 residues. CDR3 region: CASSSSGGTYEQYF. The CDR3 nucleotides read TGTGCCAGCAGCTCTAGCGGGGGTACCTACGAGCAGTACTTC.

The gene calls are TRBV6-1 and TRBJ2-7, with D possibly matching TRBD1 (5 bases). The V end was cut by 4 bases, the J end by 5 bases, with 21 bases between. CDR3 size: 16 residues. Germline CDR1 MNHNS, CDR2 SASEGT. CDR3 sequence: CASSGRTLQSSHEQYF. For the CDR3, the DNA is TGTGCCAGCAGTGGCAGGACACTCCAGTCATCCCACGAGCAGTACTTC.